The T cell receptor beta chain under discussion was sequenced for a study of vaccination effects on CD4 cells after COVID-19 (dated by TCRdb to between 2021 and 2024). Study-level background: Participants received two doses of either the BNT162b2 or the mRNA-1273 mRNA SARS-CoV-2 vaccine. SARS-CoV-2 spike-specific CD4+ TCR repertoires were compared before and after mRNA vaccination in COVID-19 convalescent patients and in infection-naive vaccine recipients. The full study included over 8 COVID-19 convalescent patients and several SARS-CoV-2-naive healthy vaccine recipients. Cultures from other donors in the study were sequenced with the Oncomine TCR Beta short-read assay on an Illumina iSeq 100.

V is pared back by 7 bases and J by 0 bases, with 20 bases lying between the germline termini. The germline V gene encodes CDR1 SGHDT and CDR2 YYEEEE. The CDR3 runs 16 residues from the cysteine to the phenylalanine. Left in the record is the CDR3 DNA by itself, 48 bases read in frame from the first base. In the ViraFEST assay, PBMC were stimulated with viral peptide pools, and TCR sequencing was then used to find antigen-specific CD4+ T cell clonotypes based on their expansion. After more than nine days of culture, CD4+ T cells were isolated with the EasySep CD4+ T cell isolation kit. The absence of prior SARS-CoV-2 infection in healthy vaccine recipients was confirmed by negative nucleocapsid antibodies before and after vaccination. Two million PBMC per well were cultured with 9 to 10 ug/ml peptides in IMDM containing approximately 4.6% human AB serum, roughly 9.5 IU/ml IL-2 and gentamicin. Half of the culture medium was replaced with fresh IL-2-containing medium on days 3 and 7. Unless noted otherwise, every peptide stimulation condition was grown in triplicate wells. PBMC were separated from whole blood using Ficoll-Paque Plus gradient centrifugation and were then either cryopreserved at -140C or used fresh. Overlapping peptide pools spanned the spike proteins of SARS-CoV-2 and the common cold coronaviruses HCoV-NL63, HCoV-OC43 and HCoV-229E. The QIAamp micro DNA kit was used to extract genomic DNA from the cultured CD4+ T cells.

Worth noting for this clone: Its antigen is currently not known. Base qualities were left out, and no much larger clone turns up one base away.

General conclusions and limits of the study: Marked clonal contraction was observed in both infection-induced and vaccine-induced clones at late post-vaccination timepoints, consistent with waning T cell responses. Limitations of the study were the small number of convalescent patients and the absence of early post-infection timepoints. In healthy vaccine recipients, vaccine-induced clones were almost all SARS-CoV-2 mono-reactive, with only 1 of 255 cross-reactive with common cold coronaviruses.

Library preparation employed the immunoSEQ multiplex PCR assay. TCR beta CDR3 sequencing was performed on DNA from the cultured, isolated CD4+ T cells. In the original analysis: The analysis removed non-productive TCR sequences, trimmed reads to the CDR3 region, and retained only CDR3s that were 7 or more amino acids long. The MANAFEST web app was used to identify antigen-specific clonotypes by comparing expansion in peptide wells with expansion in reference cultures. Positive clones required FDR<0.05 expansion versus reference and all other wells, odds ratio above 5, and frequency above 0.1% in two replicate wells. Clonotypes significantly expanded in SARS-CoV-2 spike wells and in at least one common cold coronavirus spike condition were defined as cross-reactive. Using the stringdist R package, CDR3 similarity was measured by Levenshtein distance, and unrooted trees were constructed with ape in R 3.6.1. In its TCRdb copy, this immuneACCESS table keeps in-frame sequences only and misses some clones. Where compared with another copy, unresolved V genes explain less than half of these, and the others have no known cause. The V and J calls and clone size are taken from that table; D and trimming were inferred from the DNA. This sample holds more than 20,000 clones; about 76% were observed only once. Of the sample, 3% to 4% is held by the ten largest clones.

This clonotype was obtained from a human donor who received a COVID-19 vaccine. The chain employs TRBV5-6 and TRBJ2-7; tentative D gene TRBD2, with 6 bases matching. The specimen comprised CD4+ T cells from PBMCs cultured with SARS-CoV-2 spike peptides, sampled before COVID-19 vaccination. Explained via the paper, the cell subset or site label denotes: SARS-CoV-2 spike overlapping peptide pool stimulation. The DNA reads TGTGCCAGCGGGCTAACCGGGGACTTCTACTCCTACGAGCAGTACTTC. Translated, this gives CASGLTGDFYSYEQYF.